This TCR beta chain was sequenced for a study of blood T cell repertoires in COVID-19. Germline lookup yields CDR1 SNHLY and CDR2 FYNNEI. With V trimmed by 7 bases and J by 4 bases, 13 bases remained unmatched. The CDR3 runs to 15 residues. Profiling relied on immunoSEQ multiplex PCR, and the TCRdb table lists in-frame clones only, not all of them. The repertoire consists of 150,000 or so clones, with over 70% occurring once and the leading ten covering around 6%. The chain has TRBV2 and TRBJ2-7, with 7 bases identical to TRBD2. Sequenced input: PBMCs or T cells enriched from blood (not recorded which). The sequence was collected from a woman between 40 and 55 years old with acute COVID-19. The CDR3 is CASKNPERGPYEQYV. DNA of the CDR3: TGTGCCAGCAAGAACCCGGAGCGGGGACCTTACGAGCAGTACGTC.